Below, 28 T cell receptor beta chains from the same sample are listed, as sequenced in a study of Graves' ophthalmopathy and Graves' hyperthyroidism. RNA served as the template for amplifying TCR beta CDR3 regions. In the first round, RT-PCR was carried out with HTBI primers, and a multiplex PCR formed the second round. TCRdb independently ran MiXCR on the multiplex PCR reads; one entry per CDR3 protein. Of around 1,200,000 distinct CDR3 sequences listed, around a third were seen once; the top ten hold roughly 10%. Sequencing was carried out using peripheral blood or thyroid tissue (not recorded which). The receptors shown here come from an adult man with Graves' hyperthyroidism.

This clonotype was counted many times. This chain connects TRBV24-1 to TRBJ2-2; TRBD1 agrees at 7 bases. The CDR3 sequence is 12 residues long. Germline CDR1 reads KGHDR; CDR2 reads SFDVKD. Trimming cost V 7 bases and J 5 bases; bases outside gene matches: 0. Here the CDR3 DNA reads TGTGCCACCAGACAGGGGACCGGGGAGCTGTTTTTT. Translated: CATRQGTGELFF.

This clonotype was counted at least ten times. The gene calls are TRBV25-1 and TRBJ2-5, with unresolved D. The CDR3 is made up of 14 amino acids. Trimming removed 3 bases from V and 2 bases from J, with 10 bases in between. Looked up from germline, CDR1 is MGHDK and CDR2 is SYGVNS. The CDR3, as DNA: TGTGCCAGCAGTGATAACAGCGTGCAAGAGACCCAGTACTTC. Translated: CASSDNSVQETQYF.

This clonotype came up many times. The rearrangement uses TRBV10-3 and TRBJ1-5; 7 nucleotides agree with TRBD1. This CDR3 spans 16 amino acids. V shed 8 bases, J shed 3 bases, and the junction held 13 bases outside the gene matches. The germline V gene has CDR1 ENHRY and CDR2 SYGVKD. CDR3: CAIPENPTGVNQPQHF. The CDR3 region has the DNA TGTGCCATCCCAGAAAACCCTACAGGGGTCAATCAGCCCCAGCATTTT.

In its sample, this clonotype was seen many times. The rearrangement links TRBV7-2 to TRBJ2-5; TRBD2 aligns across 10 bases. J was trimmed by 4 bases and V by 4 bases; bases with no gene match: 3. CDR1 and CDR2 from the germline V gene are SGHTA and FQGNSA. The CDR3 runs to 14 residues. The CDR3 nucleotides read TGTGCCAGCAGCTCCCGACTAGCGGGAGAGACCCAGTACTTC. Protein: CASSSRLAGETQYF.

The chain joins TRBV29-1 to TRBJ2-7; D may be TRBD1 (6 bases). This CDR3 comprises 14 residues. Trimming left V 3 bases short and J 0 bases short, with 12 bases between. Germline CDR1 and CDR2: SQVTM and ANQGSEA. The CDR3 sequence is CSVDFGGNSYEQYF. In DNA form, the CDR3 reads TGCAGCGTTGATTTTGGGGGCAACTCCTACGAGCAGTACTTC.

This clonotype was picked up many times. V and J are TRBV4-3 and TRBJ1-1; weak D call: TRBD1 (5 bases). The V end lost 2 bases, the J end lost 1 base, and 11 bases lay between the germline ends. Germline-derived CDR1 and CDR2 are LGHNA and YSLEER. The CDR3 loop spans 15 amino acids. The CDR3 here is CASSQTSTGNTEAFF. As DNA, the CDR3 is TGCGCCAGCAGCCAAACATCCACAGGGAACACTGAAGCTTTCTTT.

There are many counts of this clonotype. The V gene is TRBV3-1, the J gene TRBJ1-5, with no clear D. CDR1 and CDR2 from the germline V gene are LGHDT and YNNKEL (reference sequence). CDR3 length equals 11 residues. Trimming pared 1 base from V and 11 bases from J, leaving 6 bases between. In DNA form, the CDR3 reads TGTGCCAGCAGCCAAGGGACTACCCAGCATTTT. It translates to CASSQGTTQHF. The full variable domain, in which reference TRBV3-1 and TRBJ1-5 provide the parts outside the CDR3, is DTAVSQTPKYLVTQMGNDKSIKCEQNLGHDTMYWYKQDSKKFLKIMFSYNNKELIINETVPNRFSPKSPDKAHLNLHINSLELGDSAVYFCASSQGTTQHFGDGTRLSIL.

This clonotype was found many times. The V and J genes are TRBV5-6 and TRBJ1-2; D gene unclear. Per the germline V gene, CDR1 is SGHDT and CDR2 is YYEEEE. V was clipped by 0 bases and J by 8 bases, with 11 bases between them. CDR3 length: 13 amino acids. CDR3 in amino acids: CASSLVGVGGYTF. The CDR3 nucleotides are TGTGCCAGCAGCTTGGTCGGGGTGGGAGGCTACACCTTC. Based on the CDR3 plus reference TRBV5-6 and TRBJ1-2, the full variable domain is DAGVTQSPTHLIKTRGQQVTLRCSPKSGHDTVSWYQQALGQGPQFIFQYYEEEERQRGNFPDRFSGHQFPNYSSELNVNALLLGDSALYLCASSLVGVGGYTFGSGTRLTVV.

As concerns this clonotype: A much larger clone differs from this one at a single base, so this may be a read error. The chain couples TRBV20-1 to TRBJ2-2, with D tentatively TRBD1 (6 bases). Germline CDR1 reads DFQATT; CDR2 reads SNEGSKA (reference sequence). The CDR3 is 17 amino acids. The CDR3 here is CSARPGVRGMNTGELCF. For the CDR3, the DNA is TGCAGTGCTAGGCCTGGCGTTAGGGGGATGAACACCGGGGAGCTGTGTTTT.

Ten or more counts support this clonotype. The V and J genes are TRBV29-1 and TRBJ2-2, with 8 nucleotides matching TRBD1. V dropped 7 bases and J dropped 3; count of bases not matched to a gene: 7. Germline CDR1 SQVTM, CDR2 ANQGSEA. CDR3 length: 14 amino acids. The CDR3 sequence: CSASGGEDTGELFF. The CDR3 coding sequence is TGCAGCGCTTCAGGGGGCGAAGACACCGGGGAGCTGTTTTTT.

This clonotype has at least ten counts. The gene calls are TRBV24-1 and TRBJ1-5; 9 nucleotides align to TRBD1. J lost 4 bases, V lost 3 bases, and 6 bases had no gene match. Germline values: CDR1 KGHDR, CDR2 SFDVKD. CDR3 length: 16 residues. This chain's CDR3 is CATSDSDRGTNQPQHF. The CDR3 DNA sequence: TGTGCCACCAGTGATAGCGACAGGGGGACGAATCAGCCCCAGCATTTT.

This clonotype occurred many times. The CDR3 ends on some other residue instead of the conserved phenylalanine or tryptophan, so this is likely a read error. The DNA is omitted, as the CDR3 cannot be located on it reliably, and the CDR3 follows TCRdb's listing. The chain combines TRBV29-1 with TRBJ2-7; the table's D call, TRBD2, has no DNA check behind it. Including both end residues, the CDR3 is 12 amino acids long. Germline lookup yields CDR1 SQVTM and CDR2 ANQGSEA. The chain's CDR3 is CSVDNGITLFQD.

This clonotype was counted many times. The V gene is TRBV19, the J gene TRBJ1-5; 9 positions match TRBD1. CDR1 and CDR2 (germline): LNHDA, SQIVND (reference sequence). V lost 7 bases to trimming and J lost 5 bases; unmatched junction nucleotides: 9. CDR3 length: 15 amino acids. The CDR3 spells CASTLGQGLYQPQHF. Written as DNA, the CDR3 is TGTGCCAGTACCCTTGGACAGGGGCTCTATCAGCCCCAGCATTTT.

This clonotype has a handful of counts. This chain joins TRBV5-6 and TRBJ1-6; unclear D gene. The CDR3 has 14 residues. Germline assignment: CDR1 SGHDT and CDR2 YYEEEE. Trimming removed 0 bases from V and 7 bases from J, with 8 bases in between. In DNA, the CDR3 is TGTGCCAGCAGCTTGGACGGACTCAATTCACCCCTCCACTTT. This codes for CASSLDGLNSPLHF.

This clonotype occurred a few times. The J gene is TRBJ2-7, the V gene TRBV6-6; TRBD2 agrees at 7 bases. V was pared by 7 bases and J by 2 bases, with 5 bases of the junction left unmatched. The CDR3 runs to 13 residues. Per germline, CDR1 MNHNY and CDR2 SVGAGI (reference sequence). As DNA, the CDR3 is TGTGCCAGCAAATCGGGAGGAACCTACGAGCAGTACTTC. Amino acids: CASKSGGTYEQYF.

The chain links TRBV20-1 to TRBJ1-2; the match to TRBD1 covers 8 bases. V lost 6 bases to trimming and J lost 10 bases; unmatched junction nucleotides: 16. CDR1 is DFQATT and CDR2 is SNEGSKA in the germline V gene (reference sequence). CDR3 length: 14 amino acids. CDR3 residues: CSANSRDRSYNYTF. CDR3 coding DNA: TGCAGTGCCAATAGCAGGGACAGGAGCTATAACTACACCTTC.

This sequence joins TRBV12-3 or TRBV12-4 and TRBJ2-5; D possibly matches TRBD1 or TRBD2 (5 bases each). Trimming removed 6 bases from V and 0 bases from J, with 23 bases in between. The CDR3 runs to 18 residues. CDR3 region: CASSPQGQRTYNQETQYF. The CDR3 DNA follows: TGTGCCAGCAGCCCCCAGGGCCAGCGGACATACAACCAAGAGACCCAGTACTTC.

This clonotype was observed a handful of times. This chain joins TRBV7-8 and TRBJ2-1, with TRBD1 as a possible D gene (5 bases). Looked up from germline, CDR1 is SGHVS and CDR2 is FQNEAQ. The CDR3 totals 12 residues. V was clipped by 7 bases and J by 6 bases, with 10 bases between them. CDR3 bases: TGTGCCAGCACCACGACAGTCAATGAGCAGTTCTTC. This sequence encodes CASTTTVNEQFF.

The chain employs TRBV25-1 and TRBJ1-1; a possible D gene is TRBD1 (6 bases). The length of the CDR3 is 14 residues. Germline assignment: CDR1 MGHDK and CDR2 SYGVNS. Trimming took 5 bases from V and 4 from J, leaving 14 bases between them. Here the CDR3 reads CASSFQGLRTEAFF. The CDR3 DNA reads as TGTGCCAGCAGTTTCCAGGGGTTGCGCACTGAAGCTTTCTTT.

The CDR3 region has the DNA TGTGCCAGCAGCTCTGCACCCACCGGGGAGCTGTTTTTT. Translating it yields CASSSAPTGELFF. The J gene is TRBJ2-2, the V gene TRBV11-2; no clear D. Trimming left V 4 bases short and J 4 bases short, with 7 bases between. Per germline, CDR1 SGHAT and CDR2 FQNNGV. CDR3 length: 13 residues.

This clonotype was detected many times. The chain carries TRBV20-1 and TRBJ2-6; D is ambiguous. This CDR3 has 14 amino acids. CDR1 is DFQATT and CDR2 is SNEGSKA in the germline V gene (reference sequence). V lost 3 bases and J 1 base, leaving 7 bases between the germline ends. The CDR3 sequence is CSASFRSGANVLTF. CDR3 bases: TGCAGTGCTAGTTTTCGATCTGGGGCCAACGTCCTGACTTTC.

This clonotype was seen many times. The rearrangement uses TRBV15 and TRBJ2-7; 8 bases fit TRBD2. Germline CDR1 LNHNV, CDR2 YYDKDF (reference sequence). J lost 3 bases, V lost 5 bases, and 9 bases had no gene match. The CDR3 contains 15 residues. CDR3 DNA: TGTGCCACCAGCTCGACTAGCGAAAAGTTCTACGAGCAGTACTTC. Translated: CATSSTSEKFYEQYF.

This clonotype was recorded many times. The chain links TRBV25-1 to TRBJ2-7; D is ambiguous. Germline lookup yields CDR1 MGHDK and CDR2 SYGVNS. The germline V and J ends were trimmed by 4 bases and 7 bases, with 11 bases remaining between them. CDR3 size: 12 residues. CDR3 amino acids: CASSVVIGEQYF. CDR3 bases: TGTGCCAGCAGTGTTGTTATCGGGGAGCAGTACTTC.

This rearrangement joins TRBV6-5 to TRBJ1-6; 9 bases map to TRBD1. The V gene end was trimmed by 0 bases and the J gene end by 7 bases; junction bases not matched to a gene: 7. Germline-derived CDR1 and CDR2 are MNHEY and SVGAGI. This CDR3 spans 17 amino acids. In DNA form, the CDR3 reads TGTGCCAGCAGTTACTCGGCACAGGGGGCCGGGAATTCACCCCTCCACTTT. It yields the protein CASSYSAQGAGNSPLHF.

This clonotype was seen repeatedly, ten times or more. The chain carries TRBV6-1 and TRBJ2-2; D perhaps matches TRBD1 (6 bases). Germline lookup yields CDR1 MNHNS and CDR2 SASEGT. The germline V and J ends were trimmed by 6 bases and 4 bases, with 12 bases remaining between them. The CDR3 has 14 residues. In DNA, the CDR3 is TGTGCCAGCAGGGGGGCGGATGGCACCGGGGAGCTGTTTTTT. Translated, it gives CASRGADGTGELFF.

The chain couples TRBV7-2 to TRBJ2-4; 7 bases map to TRBD1. Germline V gives CDR1 SGHTA, CDR2 FQGNSA. The CDR3 extends over 14 amino acids. The V and J ends lost 5 bases and 6 bases, in that order; junction bases with no gene match: 7. CDR3 protein: CASSRRQGGNIQYF. CDR3 in DNA: TGTGCCAGCAGCCGTCGACAGGGTGGAAACATTCAGTACTTC.

V and J are TRBV20-1 and TRBJ1-6; D is undetermined. Trimming pared 5 bases from V and 5 bases from J, leaving 16 bases between. Per germline, CDR1 DFQATT and CDR2 SNEGSKA (reference sequence). This CDR3 spans 15 amino acids. The chain's CDR3 is CSAFSRVGNNSPLHF. The CDR3 bases are TGCAGTGCTTTCTCCCGAGTGGGCAATAATTCACCCCTCCACTTT.

The genes are TRBV10-2 and TRBJ1-1, with 9 bases that match TRBD1. J was trimmed by 7 bases and V by 8 bases; bases with no gene match: 8. Looked up from germline, CDR1 is WSHSY and CDR2 is SAAADI. The length of the CDR3 is 13 residues. Written as DNA, the CDR3 is TGCGCCAGCGGTTGGGACAGGGCAATTGAAGCTTTCTTT. Its translation is CASGWDRAIEAFF.